This T cell receptor (beta chain) was recovered during a study of blood T cell repertoires in COVID-19. This clone was counted a single time. The CDR3 is 15 residues long. The germline V gene has CDR1 WSHSY and CDR2 SAAADI. The V and J ends lost 6 bases and 4 bases respectively, with 15 bases between them. TCRdb's table, derived via immunoSEQ multiplex PCR, lists solely in-frame clones and lacks some. The table records fewer than 150,000 clones, approximately 83% of them present only once. The V and J genes are TRBV10-2 and TRBJ1-4, with TRBD1 as a possible D gene (6 bases). Sequences were obtained from peripheral blood. This receptor was obtained from a woman in her 50s who had recovered from COVID-19. The CDR3 DNA reads TGCGCCAGCAGCCTAGCGGGGGCCCGTAATGAAAAACTGTTTTTT. Its protein product is CASSLAGARNEKLFF.